This T cell receptor (beta chain) was recorded in a study of T cell responses to AZD1222 COVID-19 vaccine. Method: immunoSEQ multiplex PCR; TCRdb's copy keeps in-frame clones and lacks some. The table has fewer than 50,000 clones, about four fifths seen once. A word on this clone: Its cognate antigen is unknown.

The CDR3 is 15 residues long. V was clipped by 3 bases and J by 6 bases, with 14 bases between them. Germline values: CDR1 KGHSH, CDR2 LQKENI. General study findings and limits: Spike-specific TCR depth and breadth grew after two AZD1222 doses. In all cases, repertoires were sampled only after the peak T cell response. A reported finding is that nearly half of spike-specific TCRs target unmutated variant regions. Most donors were white British, females outnumbered males, and clonal diversity was possibly underestimated.

The sequence was collected from an adult who received the MenACWY meningococcal vaccine as a control. The gene calls are TRBV18 and TRBJ2-2; the D gene is possibly TRBD2 (5 bases). The sequences come from peripheral blood, collected 28 days after the second dose of the MenACWY control vaccine. As DNA, the CDR3 is TGTGCCAGCTCACCCCGGGGTCGGGATCCCGGGGAGCTGTTTTTT. Protein: CASSPRGRDPGELFF. The full variable domain, rest sourced from reference TRBV18 and TRBJ2-2, is NAGVMQNPRHLVRRRGQEARLRCSPMKGHSHVYWYRQLPEEGLKFMVYLQKENIIDESGMPKERFSAEFPKEGPSILRIQQVVRGDSAAYFCASSPRGRDPGELFFGEGSRLTVL.